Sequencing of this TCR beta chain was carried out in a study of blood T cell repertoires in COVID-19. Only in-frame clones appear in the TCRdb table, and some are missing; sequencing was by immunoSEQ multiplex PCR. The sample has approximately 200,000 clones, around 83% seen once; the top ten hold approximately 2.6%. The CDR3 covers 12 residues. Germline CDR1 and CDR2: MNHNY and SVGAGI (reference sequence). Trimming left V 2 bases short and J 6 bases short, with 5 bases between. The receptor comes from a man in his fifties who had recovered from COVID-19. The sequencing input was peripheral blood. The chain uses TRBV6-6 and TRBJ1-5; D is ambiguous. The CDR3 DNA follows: TGTGCCAGCAGTTACCCCCGTCAGCCCCAGCATTTT. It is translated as CASSYPRQPQHF.